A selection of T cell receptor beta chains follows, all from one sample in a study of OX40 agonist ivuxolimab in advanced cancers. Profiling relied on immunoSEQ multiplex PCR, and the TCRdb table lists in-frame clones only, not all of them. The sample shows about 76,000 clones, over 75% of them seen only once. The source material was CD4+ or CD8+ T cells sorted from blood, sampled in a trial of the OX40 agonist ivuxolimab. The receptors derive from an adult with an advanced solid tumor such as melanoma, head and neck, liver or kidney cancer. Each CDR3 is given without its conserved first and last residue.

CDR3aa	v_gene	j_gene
STDTQY	TRBV20-1	TRBJ2-3
ASSYRASGSTKTQY	TRBV6-5	TRBJ2-5
ASSLFSYDSSPLH	TRBV27	TRBJ1-6
ASSRTSDHYNEQF	TRBV7-3	TRBJ2-1
ASSSGLAGGLTQY	TRBV7-2	TRBJ2-3
AWSVTGGEGNYGYT	TRBV30	TRBJ1-2
ASSRGGGYEQY	TRBV6-5	NA
SVHVVGSGGVRETQY	TRBV29-1	TRBJ2-5
AISGGLNPRETQY	TRBV10-3	TRBJ2-5
ASSPWFLAYEQY	TRBV18	TRBJ2-7
ASSQAGVGYT	TRBV4-2	TRBJ1-2
ASSLGQGFSGELF	TRBV5-8	TRBJ2-2
ASSLEGAGTATYEQY	TRBV7-8	TRBJ2-7
ASSLEWGYT	TRBV7-9	TRBJ1-2
ASTPGLAGRGSAKNIQY	TRBV27	TRBJ2-4
ASRASSPASALRAYEQY	TRBV2	TRBJ2-7
ASSRGGTDNSPLH	TRBV6-9	TRBJ1-6
ASSVTYSGELF	TRBV9	TRBJ2-2
ASSQGRGGRSGNTIY	TRBV4-1	TRBJ1-3
ASSSDRDGSYNEQF	TRBV6-6	TRBJ2-1
ASSFLAGGETEAF	TRBV6-1	TRBJ1-1
ASSPGTHTGELF	TRBV5-1	TRBJ2-2
ASSFPRAGGPWDTQY	TRBV28	TRBJ2-3
ASSYYPGNNSPLH	TRBV6-5	TRBJ1-6
ASSQAQLAKNIQY	TRBV14	TRBJ2-4
ASSPPLRGPNTEAF	TRBV18	TRBJ1-1
ASSSTGGGETQY	TRBV11-2	TRBJ2-5
ASSSDRVYNSPLH	TRBV7-3	TRBJ1-6
ASLPEGGNTEAF	TRBV2	TRBJ1-1
ASSPLWTASGEQY	TRBV25-1	TRBJ2-7
ASSMVVISGSYEQY	TRBV18	TRBJ2-7
ASSHKRGNEQF	TRBV4-3	TRBJ2-1
ASSPGTGLGGLLNEQF	TRBV5-5	TRBJ2-1
ASSEQGGSNQPQH	TRBV6-1	TRBJ1-5
ASLKTSGIYNEQY	TRBV6-6	TRBJ2-7
ASSPQGRGLYNEQF	TRBV4-3	TRBJ2-1
ASRAGRTEAF	TRBV6-5	TRBJ1-1
AISESPRNYGYT	TRBV10-3	TRBJ1-2
ASSPAVGRELF	TRBV5-5	TRBJ2-2
ASSQPGYNQPQH	TRBV7-6	TRBJ1-5
ASNAGSNEQF	TRBV5-1	TRBJ2-1
ASSVGLTSYEQY	TRBV18	TRBJ2-7
ASSQSTGALVEAF	TRBV4-3	TRBJ1-1
ASSQTRETGEQY	TRBV7-6	TRBJ2-7
ASIRTVLAGPDTQY	TRBV7-3	TRBJ2-3
ASSLGREGYGYT	TRBV11-2	TRBJ1-2
ASSSLLADTYNEQF	TRBV11-2	TRBJ2-1
ASSSDRRTDTQY	TRBV11-1	TRBJ2-3
ASSYSRYEQY	TRBV6-6	TRBJ2-7
ASSLAASSPLH	TRBV7-2	TRBJ1-6
ASTEPGLAGGPWTGELF	TRBV7-2	TRBJ2-2
AWSSGPKNIQY	TRBV30	TRBJ2-4
ASKIAGLNTGELF	TRBV19	TRBJ2-2
ASTARWSLGTEAF	TRBV19	TRBJ1-1
ASSFFGTGTTGELF	TRBV27	TRBJ2-2
AWAVRSRGAYGYT	TRBV30	TRBJ1-2
ASRLTPGGEQY	TRBV7-9	TRBJ2-7
ASSPSGTVAYEQY	TRBV18	TRBJ2-7
ASSPWGGISSYNEQF	TRBV14	TRBJ2-1